The 32 T cell receptor beta chains reported below all come from one sample, sequenced in a study of T cell changes during pregnancy in multiple sclerosis. Assay: immunoSEQ multiplex PCR; the TCRdb copy retains only in-frame clones and omits some. Altogether approximately 74,000 clones are present, 92% being singletons, with the ten largest covering 2% to 2.5%. The sequencing here drew on peripheral blood, taken before pregnancy. The receptor set was obtained from a female donor with multiple sclerosis, enrolled in a pregnancy study.

The chain recombines TRBV6-5 with TRBJ1-5; the match to TRBD1 covers 7 bases. Trimming cost V 6 bases and J 6 bases; bases outside gene matches: 11. This CDR3 spans 15 amino acids. Looked up from germline, CDR1 is MNHEY and CDR2 is SVGAGI. DNA of the CDR3: TGTGCCAGCAGACCCGACAGGGCCGCAGGTCAGCCCCAGCATTTT. Its translation is CASRPDRAAGQPQHF.

The rearrangement uses TRBV28 and TRBJ1-1; D is uncertain. Germline-derived CDR1 and CDR2 are MDHEN and SYDVKM. V was trimmed by 5 bases and J by 1 base, leaving 11 bases between them. The CDR3 spans 14 residues. CDR3 region: CASSPNRENTEAFF. The CDR3, as DNA: TGTGCCAGCAGTCCGAACAGAGAGAACACTGAAGCTTTCTTT.

This chain connects TRBV7-9 to TRBJ2-7, with 9 bases that match TRBD1. V was pared by 4 bases and J by 9 bases, with 13 bases of the junction left unmatched. CDR3 size: 15 residues. Germline CDR1 reads SEHNR; CDR2 reads FQNEAQ (reference sequence). This CDR3 reads CASSSPGQGDRWQYF. In DNA form, the CDR3 reads TGTGCCAGCAGCTCCCCGGGACAGGGAGACCGTTGGCAGTACTTC.

The chain carries TRBV5-4 and TRBJ2-7; TRBD2 matches 10 bases. V was pared by 4 bases and J by 5 bases, with 3 bases of the junction left unmatched. Germline CDR1 and CDR2: SGHNT and YYREEE (reference sequence). The CDR3 length is 13 residues. CDR3 sequence: CASSRAGGHEQYF. DNA for the CDR3: TGTGCCAGCAGCAGAGCGGGAGGGCACGAGCAGTACTTC.

The chain links TRBV6-5 to TRBJ1-5; D is ambiguous. Germline assignment: CDR1 MNHEY and CDR2 SVGAGI. This CDR3 contains 13 residues. Trimming took 6 bases from V and 8 from J, leaving 14 bases between them. This CDR3 reads CASRRGPGEPQHF. The CDR3 DNA reads TGTGCCAGCAGGCGCGGGCCAGGTGAGCCCCAGCATTTT.

The count of this clone is one. CDR3 DNA sequence: TGTGCCAGCAGTTCCGGGAAGGACAGGCTCTCTGGAAACACCATATATTTT. The encoded protein is CASSSGKDRLSGNTIYF. The V and J genes are TRBV27 and TRBJ1-3; TRBD1 matches at 7 bases. Losses at the gene ends were 4 bases for V and 0 bases for J; bases not matched to a gene: 9. Looked up from germline, CDR1 is MNHEY and CDR2 is SMNVEV (reference sequence). CDR3 length: 17 residues.

This chain uses TRBV28 with TRBJ2-7; no reliable D call. The germline gives CDR1 MDHEN, CDR2 SYDVKM. The CDR3 consists of 14 residues. V lost 7 bases to trimming and J lost 3 bases, with 16 bases between them. The CDR3 here is CASTSAAALYEQYF. In DNA, the CDR3 is TGTGCCAGCACCTCCGCGGCAGCCCTCTACGAGCAGTACTTC.

On this clone itself: The identical CDR3 is also encoded by other nucleotide sequences in the sample. This sequence joins TRBV27 and TRBJ2-7, with D possibly matching TRBD2 (5 bases). CDR3 size: 16 residues. Germline CDR1 reads MNHEY; CDR2 reads SMNVEV (reference sequence). The V gene lost 3 bases and the J gene lost 4 bases, with 19 bases spanning the gap. The CDR3 loop reads CASSFLPPPEGYEQYF. The CDR3 DNA reads as TGTGCCAGCAGTTTTTTACCCCCCCCCGAGGGTTACGAGCAGTACTTC.

The chain combines TRBV19 with TRBJ2-1, with a tentative D call TRBD2 (6 bases). Germline CDR1 and CDR2: LNHDA and SQIVND (reference sequence). V shed 4 bases and J shed 5 bases, with 9 bases lying between them. The CDR3 runs to 13 residues. CDR3 sequence (DNA): TGTGCCAGTAGTAGTAGACTAGACAATGAGCAGTTCTTC. Its translation: CASSSRLDNEQFF.

Here the CDR3 reads CASSLFRDRGTEAFF. The CDR3 DNA is TGTGCCAGCAGCCTGTTCCGGGACAGGGGCACTGAAGCTTTCTTT. The chain employs TRBV5-4 and TRBJ1-1; 10 bases are shared with TRBD1. J gave up 4 bases and V 4 bases, and 7 bases lay outside the gene matches. Germline CDR1 is SGHNT and CDR2 is YYREEE (reference sequence). CDR3 length: 15 amino acids.

This chain joins TRBV5-3 and TRBJ2-6; D is unresolved. TRBV5-3 is known as an ORF, though its function is uncertain. V was pared by 4 bases and J by 0 bases, with 17 bases between. The CDR3 runs 18 residues. CDR3 bases: TGTGCCAGAAGCCCAGGTGGCAAACGCGACTCTGGGGCCAACGTCCTGACTTTC. As protein: CARSPGGKRDSGANVLTF.

This chain's CDR3 is CASSTTGSYEQYF. In DNA form, the CDR3 reads TGTGCCAGCAGTACGACAGGCTCCTACGAGCAGTACTTC. This chain joins TRBV27 and TRBJ2-7; D possibly corresponds to TRBD1 (6 bases). The CDR3 spans 13 residues. Deletions cut 5 bases from V and 0 bases from J, with 8 bases between. Germline V gene data show CDR1 as MNHEY and CDR2 as SMNVEV (reference sequence).

The rearrangement uses TRBV9 and TRBJ2-7; the D gene is possibly TRBD2 (6 bases). The germline gives CDR1 SGDLS, CDR2 YYNGEE. Between the trimmed V and J ends, which lost 4 bases and 3 bases, there was a span of 17 bases. The CDR3 runs to 15 residues. The CDR3 DNA reads as TGTGCCAGCAGCTTGTGGGGGGATCGGTACTACGAGCAGTACTTC. Protein: CASSLWGDRYYEQYF.

V is TRBV11-2 and J is TRBJ2-5; 8 bases align to TRBD1. CDR1 is SGHAT, CDR2 FQNNGV, per germline. V was pared by 5 bases and J by 3 bases, with 11 bases of the junction left unmatched. This CDR3 spans 16 amino acids. For the CDR3, the DNA is TGTGCCAGCAGCCCAGGGGGCAGGGTCGGAGAAGAGACCCAGTACTTC. Its translation: CASSPGGRVGEETQYF.

V and J are TRBV5-6 and TRBJ2-3, with 9 bases lining up with TRBD2. The V and J ends lost 3 bases and 2 bases, in that order; junction bases with no gene match: 10. Per the germline V gene, CDR1 is SGHDT and CDR2 is YYEEEE. The CDR3 loop spans 17 amino acids. The CDR3, as DNA: TGTGCCAGCAGCTGGGGGCTAGCGGGGACTCTCACAGATACGCAGTATTTT. This translates into CASSWGLAGTLTDTQYF. Using reference TRBV5-6 and TRBJ2-3 for the parts outside the CDR3, the full variable domain is DAGVTQSPTHLIKTRGQQVTLRCSPKSGHDTVSWYQQALGQGPQFIFQYYEEEERQRGNFPDRFSGHQFPNYSSELNVNALLLGDSALYLCASSWGLAGTLTDTQYFGPGTRLTVL.

This clone showed up just once. The chain uses TRBV28 and TRBJ2-3, with TRBD1 matching 7 bases. The germline CDR1 and CDR2 sequences are MDHEN and SYDVKM. J lost 0 bases, V lost 3 bases, and 9 bases had no gene match. The CDR3 has 17 amino acids. CDR3 sequence: CASSFYRGDSSTDTQYF. The CDR3 bases are TGTGCCAGCAGTTTTTATCGAGGGGACAGTAGCACAGATACGCAGTATTTT.

This chain joins TRBV11-2 and TRBJ2-7; D is possibly TRBD2 (5 bases). V was pared by 3 bases and J by 4 bases, with 16 bases between. In germline, CDR1 is SGHAT, CDR2 FQNNGV. CDR3 length: 15 residues. CDR3 nucleotide sequence: TGTGCCAGCAGCTTTGAGGGTCAGTTGGTTTACGAGCAGTACTTC. As protein: CASSFEGQLVYEQYF.

This chain uses TRBV19 with TRBJ2-3; D is uncertain. Between the trimmed V and J ends, which lost 1 base and 6 bases, there was a span of 8 bases. The CDR3 sequence is 13 residues long. Germline V CDR1 and CDR2: LNHDA, SQIVND (reference sequence). This CDR3 reads CASSIVEEDTQYF. CDR3 DNA sequence: TGTGCCAGTAGTATAGTTGAGGAGGATACGCAGTATTTT.

The rearrangement links TRBV28 to TRBJ2-7; 9 nucleotides line up with TRBD1. The V gene's germline CDR1 is MDHEN and CDR2 SYDVKM. CDR3 length: 15 amino acids. The ends lost 6 bases at V and 4 bases at J; junction bases unmatched: 10. CDR3 loop: CASSPSGQGKYEQYF. CDR3 sequence (DNA): TGTGCCAGCAGCCCCAGCGGACAGGGGAAGTACGAGCAGTACTTC.

The V call is TRBV5-5, the J call TRBJ2-1, with TRBD2 as a possible D gene (6 bases). CDR3 length: 16 residues. Germline V gene lookup returns CDR1 SGHKS and CDR2 YYEKEE (reference sequence). Between the trimmed V and J ends, which lost 2 bases and 8 bases, there was a span of 20 bases. The CDR3 loop reads CASSFYLGGEIYEQFF. CDR3 nucleotide sequence: TGTGCCAGCAGCTTTTATCTCGGCGGGGAAATTTATGAGCAGTTCTTC.

The V gene is TRBV7-9, the J gene TRBJ1-1; D is ambiguous. CDR1 SEHNR and CDR2 FQNEAQ come from the germline V gene (reference sequence). The CDR3 length is 13 residues. Deletions cut 8 bases from V and 2 bases from J, with 12 bases between. CDR3 DNA sequence: TGTGCCAGCTCCCGACTCGGTAACACTGAAGCTTTCTTT. Residues: CASSRLGNTEAFF. Supplemented by reference TRBV7-9 and TRBJ1-1, the full variable domain reads DTGVSQNPRHKITKRGQNVTFRCDPISEHNRLYWYRQTLGQGPEFLTYFQNEAQLEKSRLLSDRFSAERPKGSFSTLEIQRTEQGDSAMYLCASSRLGNTEAFFGQGTRLTVV.

The chain joins TRBV7-8 to TRBJ2-2; TRBD1 might be the D (5 bases). V lost 5 bases, J lost 3 bases, and 22 bases lay in between. Germline V gives CDR1 SGHVS, CDR2 FQNEAQ. The CDR3 sequence is 18 residues long. The CDR3 nucleotides are TGTGCCAGCAGCCCGGACGTGATAGGGCAGGGATACACCGGGGAGCTGTTTTTT. Its translation is CASSPDVIGQGYTGELFF.

The rearrangement joins TRBV9 to TRBJ2-1, with 8 bases lining up with TRBD2. Germline assignment: CDR1 SGDLS and CDR2 YYNGEE. V shed 4 bases, J shed 5 bases, and the junction held 2 bases outside the gene matches. CDR3 length: 13 residues. CDR3 sequence (DNA): TGTGCCAGCAGCTTTAGCGGGAACAATGAGCAGTTCTTC. Protein: CASSFSGNNEQFF.

V is TRBV5-1 and J is TRBJ2-3, with a tentative D call TRBD2 (6 bases). V was trimmed by 5 bases and J by 1 base, leaving 8 bases between them. CDR3 length: 13 amino acids. Germline V gives CDR1 SGHRS, CDR2 YFSETQ. DNA for the CDR3: TGCGCCAGCAGGCTAGCGCGCACAGATACGCAGTATTTT. Residues: CASRLARTDTQYF.

J is TRBJ1-1 and V is TRBV5-4, with D hard to call. The ends were cut back, 4 bases at V and 1 base at J, with 8 bases in the middle. CDR1 and CDR2 from the germline V gene are SGHNT and YYREEE (reference sequence). The CDR3 has 13 amino acids. The CDR3 region has the DNA TGTGCCAGCAGCAATCGGGGGAACACTGAAGCTTTCTTT. Encoded protein: CASSNRGNTEAFF.

The gene calls are TRBV2 and TRBJ2-3, with 7 nucleotides matching TRBD2. Germline CDR1 reads SNHLY; CDR2 reads FYNNEI. V trimming: 4 bases; J trimming: 2 bases; junction bases outside the gene matches: 6. The CDR3 sequence is 15 residues long. The CDR3 DNA is TGTGCCAGCAGTGCCCTAGCGGCCTTCACAGATACGCAGTATTTT. As protein: CASSALAAFTDTQYF.

V and J are TRBV25-1 and TRBJ2-7; 7 bases align to TRBD1. J lost 4 bases, V lost 4 bases, and 10 bases had no gene match. This CDR3 region has 15 residues. The V gene's germline CDR1 is MGHDK and CDR2 SYGVNS. The CDR3 loop reads CASSAPGTETYEQYF. Written as DNA, the CDR3 is TGTGCCAGCAGTGCTCCCGGGACAGAGACATACGAGCAGTACTTC.

This clone was detected once. The V and J genes are TRBV7-9 and TRBJ1-4, with TRBD1 identical over 9 bases. The V segment lost 2 bases and the J segment 8 bases; nucleotides outside the gene matches: 6. CDR3 length: 15 amino acids. CDR1 is SEHNR, CDR2 FQNEAQ, per germline (reference sequence). The CDR3: CASSLRQGVDEKLFF. Here the CDR3 DNA reads TGTGCCAGCAGCTTAAGACAGGGGGTAGACGAAAAACTGTTTTTT.

The chain is built from TRBV4-3 and TRBJ1-1; D unclear. CDR1 and CDR2 (germline): LGHNA, YSLEER. Trimming took off 3 bases at V and 1 base at J, with 9 bases between the two ends. The CDR3 extends over 14 amino acids. CDR3 nucleotide sequence: TGCGCCAGCAGCCAGGGCAGACAGAACACTGAAGCTTTCTTT. It specifies CASSQGRQNTEAFF.

The V gene is TRBV27, the J gene TRBJ1-1, with TRBD1 identical over 7 bases. Germline CDR1 is MNHEY and CDR2 is SMNVEV (reference sequence). This CDR3 has 13 residues. With 9 bases clipped from V and 5 bases from J, the junction kept 9 bases outside the gene matches. CDR3 region: CASSDRDGTEAFF. The CDR3 DNA sequence: TGTGCCAGTTCTGACAGGGATGGTACTGAAGCTTTCTTT.

This clone was detected once. The V and J genes are TRBV18 and TRBJ2-1; D perhaps matches TRBD2 (5 bases). Germline V gives CDR1 KGHSH, CDR2 LQKENI. The CDR3 has 13 residues. V shed 1 base and J shed 8 bases, with 9 bases lying between them. CDR3 DNA: TGTGCCAGCTCACCACTCGGGGAGTATGAGCAGTTCTTC. Its protein is CASSPLGEYEQFF.

The gene calls are TRBV4-1 and TRBJ1-2; D ambiguous. The germline CDR1 and CDR2 sequences are MGHRA and YSYEKL. The V gene lost 0 bases and the J gene lost 2 bases, with 7 bases spanning the gap. The CDR3 runs 14 residues. DNA of the CDR3: TGCGCCAGCAGCCAAGAACCCCAGAACTATGGCTACACCTTC. Its protein is CASSQEPQNYGYTF.